Listed below are T cell receptor beta chains from one sample, sequenced in a study of blood T cell repertoires in COVID-19. The method was immunoSEQ multiplex PCR; TCRdb's version includes in-frame clones alone and lacks a portion of them. The sample has a few hundred thousand clones, about 90% seen once. Specimen: peripheral blood. All receptors derive from a man in his sixties with acute or convalescent COVID-19. Each CDR3 is given with its conserved first and last residue. The D gene is left open where the match is weak. The listing skips clone size in some rows; elsewhere it reads once, few, many or a size class.

TRBV28,-,TRBJ2-5,-,CASSLPAGETQYF,TGTGCCAGCAGTTTACCAGCAGGCGAGACCCAGTACTTC
TRBV6-1,few,TRBJ1-1,TRBD1,CASSDQGALTEAFF,TGTGCCAGCAGTGACCAGGGGGCCCTCACTGAAGCTTTCTTT
TRBV10-3,-,TRBJ2-7,-,CAISEGQRYEQYF,TGTGCCATCAGCGAGGGACAAAGATACGAGCAGTACTTC
TRBV2,-,TRBJ2-6,TRBD1,CASSLPGQGAPGANVLTF,TGTGCCAGCAGTCTACCTGGACAGGGGGCACCTGGGGCCAACGTCCTGACTTTC
TRBV19,-,TRBJ2-1,TRBD2,CASTLTSGSYNEQFF,TGTGCCAGTACCTTGACTAGCGGGTCCTACAATGAGCAGTTCTTC
TRBV28,-,TRBJ2-3,TRBD2,CASSLLGTRNTDTQYF,TGTGCCAGCAGTTTACTCGGGACTAGGAACACAGATACGCAGTATTTT
TRBV28,-,TRBJ2-7,TRBD1,CASRTTGGFYEQYF,TGTGCCAGCAGAACGACAGGGGGATTTTACGAGCAGTACTTC
TRBV28,-,TRBJ1-5,-,CASSSNAPRGNQPQHF,TGTGCCAGCAGTTCAAACGCTCCGAGGGGCAATCAGCCCCAGCATTTT
TRBV19,-,TRBJ2-2,-,CASSMSGAGELFF,TGTGCCAGTAGTATGTCAGGGGCCGGGGAGCTGTTTTTT
TRBV4-3,-,TRBJ2-1,TRBD2,CARPFPSGMDNEQFF,TGCGCCAGACCCTTTCCTAGCGGGATGGACAATGAGCAGTTCTTC
TRBV5-6,-,TRBJ2-2,-,CASSLRPGKWHTGELFF,TGTGCCAGCAGCTTGCGCCCGGGGAAGTGGCACACCGGGGAGCTGTTTTTT
TRBV28,-,TRBJ2-1,-,CASSLLANEQFF,TGTGCCAGCAGTTTATTGGCAAATGAGCAGTTCTTC
TRBV6-2/TRBV6-3,-,TRBJ2-3,TRBD1,CASSDLDRVPYNTQYF,TGTGCCAGCAGTGACCTTGACAGGGTCCCGTATAATACGCAGTATTTT
TRBV6-6,-,TRBJ2-1,-,CASSKIPGVVNNEQFF,TGTGCCAGCAGTAAAATACCGGGAGTAGTGAACAATGAGCAGTTCTTC
TRBV19,-,TRBJ2-6,-,CASSIASGRSGANVLTF,TGTGCCAGTAGTATAGCTTCAGGGCGCTCCGGCGCCAACGTCCTGACTTTC
TRBV20-1,few,TRBJ1-5,TRBD1,CSASPTGEGQPQHF,TGCAGTGCTAGTCCGACAGGGGAGGGTCAGCCCCAGCATTTT
TRBV7-9,-,TRBJ2-7,TRBD2,CASSSGGLAGAMEQYF,TGTGCCAGCAGCTCAGGGGGACTAGCGGGGGCGATGGAGCAGTACTTC
TRBV30,-,TRBJ2-5,-,CAWSNRGRIAGGETQYF,TGTGCCTGGAGTAACAGGGGGCGGATAGCGGGAGGAGAGACCCAGTACTTC
TRBV20-1,-,TRBJ1-5,-,CSASSGAGGDQPQHF,TGCAGTGCTAGTTCAGGGGCGGGGGGGGACCAGCCCCAGCATTTT
TRBV11-2,-,TRBJ1-1,-,CASSNSWGSEAFF,TGTGCCAGCAGCAACTCATGGGGCAGTGAAGCTTTCTTT
TRBV30,-,TRBJ2-7,-,CAWSRGSVYEQYF,TGTGCCTGGAGTCGAGGATCCGTATACGAGCAGTACTTC
TRBV29-1,-,TRBJ1-2,-,CSVASRDGYTF,TGCAGCGTTGCCTCCAGGGATGGCTACACCTTC
TRBV6-5,-,TRBJ1-1,-,CASSPTPASGTEAFF,TGTGCCAGCAGCCCCACCCCAGCGTCCGGCACTGAAGCTTTCTTT
TRBV7-2,-,TRBJ1-6,-,CASSAGTVENSPLHF,TGTGCCAGCAGCGCCGGTACCGTAGAGAATTCACCCCTCCACTTT
TRBV7-2,-,TRBJ2-7,-,CASSPEGLSSYEQYF,TGTGCCAGCAGCCCAGAGGGACTCAGCTCCTACGAGCAGTACTTC
TRBV11-3,-,TRBJ1-4,-,CASSYESNEKLFF,TGTGCCAGCAGCTACGAGAGTAATGAAAAACTGTTTTTT
TRBV7-2,-,TRBJ2-7,-,CASSPRVRGGLYSYEQYF,TGTGCCAGCAGCCCCAGGGTAAGGGGAGGATTGTACTCCTACGAGCAGTACTTC
TRBV9,-,TRBJ1-3,-,CASSVALGTSGNTIYF,TGTGCCAGCAGCGTAGCCCTGGGGACTTCTGGAAACACCATATATTTT
TRBV6-2/TRBV6-3,-,TRBJ2-7,-,CASSYGASSYEQYF,TGTGCCAGCAGTTACGGGGCAAGCTCCTACGAGCAGTACTTC
TRBV7-2,-,TRBJ2-1,TRBD2,CASSSRSGSGNEQFF,TGTGCCAGCAGCTCCCGGAGCGGGAGTGGGAATGAGCAGTTCTTC
TRBV20-1,-,TRBJ2-1,TRBD2,CSASPTSAYSYNEQFF,TGCAGTGCTAGTCCCACTAGCGCATACTCCTACAATGAGCAGTTCTTC
TRBV2,-,TRBJ2-1,-,CASSEGFVGYGEQFF,TGTGCCAGCAGTGAAGGTTTTGTAGGTTACGGGGAGCAGTTCTTC
TRBV11-3,-,TRBJ2-7,TRBD2,CASSQTSGAYEQYF,TGTGCCAGCAGCCAGACTAGCGGAGCCTACGAGCAGTACTTC
TRBV5-1,once,TRBJ1-1,TRBD1,CASSRGQGLANTEAFF,TGCGCCAGCAGCCGCGGACAGGGTTTGGCGAACACTGAAGCTTTCTTT
TRBV28,-,TRBJ1-4,-,CASSSRETLFF,TGTGCCAGCAGTTCCCGGGAAACCCTGTTTTTT
TRBV4-1,-,TRBJ2-7,TRBD2,CASSQQSSGRGEQYF,TGCGCCAGCAGCCAACAGTCTAGCGGGAGAGGTGAGCAGTACTTC
TRBV6-5,-,TRBJ2-3,TRBD2,CASSTGLAVPAQYF,TGTGCCAGCAGTACCGGACTAGCGGTTCCGGCGCAGTATTTT
TRBV6-5,-,TRBJ1-3,-,CASSYSGQVSGNTIYF,TGTGCCAGCAGTTACTCGGGCCAGGTCTCTGGAAACACCATATATTTT
TRBV29-1,-,TRBJ2-3,-,CSVGQGRTDTQYF,TGCAGCGTTGGCCAGGGGCGCACAGATACGCAGTATTTT
TRBV9,-,TRBJ1-1,TRBD1,CASSVGTGGLNTEAFF,TGTGCCAGCAGCGTAGGGACAGGGGGCCTCAACACTGAAGCTTTCTTT
TRBV19,-,TRBJ1-1,-,CATRAGNTEAFF,TGTGCCACCAGGGCAGGGAACACTGAAGCTTTCTTT
TRBV28,-,TRBJ2-3,TRBD2,CASSRPTSGRGDTQYF,TGTGCCAGCAGCCGACCGACTAGCGGGAGAGGAGATACGCAGTATTTT
TRBV10-2,-,TRBJ1-1,-,CASSESTYHFEAFF,TGCGCCAGCAGTGAGTCGACTTACCATTTTGAAGCTTTCTTT
TRBV7-9,once,TRBJ2-7,TRBD1,CASGTGPREQYF,TGTGCCAGCGGGACAGGGCCCAGGGAGCAGTACTTC
TRBV7-2,once,TRBJ2-5,-,CASSLGSTEETQYF,TGTGCCAGCAGCTTAGGGAGTACTGAAGAGACCCAGTACTTC
TRBV9,-,TRBJ2-1,-,CASSVLSGEQFF,TGTGCCAGCAGCGTACTTAGCGGCGAGCAGTTCTTC
TRBV27,-,TRBJ2-1,-,CASRLYNEQFF,TGTGCCAGCAGACTTTACAATGAGCAGTTCTTC
TRBV2,-,TRBJ2-6,TRBD1,CASSGQGSGANVLTF,TGTGCCAGCAGTGGACAGGGGTCTGGGGCCAACGTCCTGACTTTC
TRBV7-3,-,TRBJ2-2,-,CASSLGRDEGAGELFF,TGTGCCAGCAGCTTAGGCCGAGACGAGGGGGCCGGGGAGCTGTTTTTT
TRBV11-2,many,TRBJ1-1,-,CASALDRNTEAFF,TGTGCCAGCGCCCTAGACAGGAACACTGAAGCTTTCTTT